This T cell receptor beta chain comes out of a study of T cells after somatic rescue of genetic block. TCRdb keeps only in-frame clones here, not all; method: immunoSEQ multiplex PCR. The sample carries tens of thousands of clones, 85% to 90% recorded once. The CDR3 loop spans 13 amino acids. The germline V gene encodes CDR1 SGHAT and CDR2 FQNNGV. Between the trimmed V and J ends, which lost 6 bases and 7 bases, there was a span of 15 bases. The sequenced sample consisted of peripheral blood mononuclear cells (PBMCs). This chain joins TRBV11-2 and TRBJ1-1; D call uncertain. This clonotype originated in a woman in her late teens or twenties. The CDR3 spells CASSSLVWSEAFF. CDR3 nucleotide sequence: TGTGCCAGCAGTTCCCTAGTATGGAGTGAAGCTTTCTTT.